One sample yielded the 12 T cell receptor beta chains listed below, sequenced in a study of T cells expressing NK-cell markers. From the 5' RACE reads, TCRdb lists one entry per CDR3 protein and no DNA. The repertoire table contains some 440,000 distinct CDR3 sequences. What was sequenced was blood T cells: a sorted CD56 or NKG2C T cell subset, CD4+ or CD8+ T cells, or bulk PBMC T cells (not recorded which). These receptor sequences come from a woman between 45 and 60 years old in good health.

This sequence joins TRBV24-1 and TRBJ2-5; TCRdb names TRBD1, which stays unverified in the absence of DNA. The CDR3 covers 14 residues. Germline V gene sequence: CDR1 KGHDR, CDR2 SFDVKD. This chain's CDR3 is CATSETGVRETQYF.

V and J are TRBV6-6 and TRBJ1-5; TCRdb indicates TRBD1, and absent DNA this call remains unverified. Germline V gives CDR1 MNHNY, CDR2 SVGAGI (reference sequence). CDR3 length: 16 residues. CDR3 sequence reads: CASSYSPGISNQPQHF.

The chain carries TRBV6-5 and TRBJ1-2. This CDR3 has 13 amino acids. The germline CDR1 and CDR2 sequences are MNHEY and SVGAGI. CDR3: CASRGVGRYGYTF.

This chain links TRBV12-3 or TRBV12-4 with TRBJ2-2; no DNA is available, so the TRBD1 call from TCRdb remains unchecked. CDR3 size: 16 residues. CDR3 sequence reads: CASSPRTGKVTGELFF.

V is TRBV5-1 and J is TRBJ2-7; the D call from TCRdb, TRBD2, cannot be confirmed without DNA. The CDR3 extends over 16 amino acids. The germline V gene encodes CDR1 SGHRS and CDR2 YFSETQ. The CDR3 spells CASSSGLLKTSYEQYF.

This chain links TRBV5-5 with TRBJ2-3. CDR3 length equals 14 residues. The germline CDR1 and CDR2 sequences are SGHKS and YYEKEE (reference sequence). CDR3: CASSFAISTDTQYF.

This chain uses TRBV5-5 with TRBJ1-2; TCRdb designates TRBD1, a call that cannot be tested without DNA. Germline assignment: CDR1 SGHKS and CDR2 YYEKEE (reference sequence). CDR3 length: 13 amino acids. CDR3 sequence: CASVVGTGGLYTF.

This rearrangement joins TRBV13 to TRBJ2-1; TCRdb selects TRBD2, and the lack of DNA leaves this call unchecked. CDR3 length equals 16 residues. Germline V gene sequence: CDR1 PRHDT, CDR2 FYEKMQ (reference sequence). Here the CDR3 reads CASSLRTSGRASEQFF.

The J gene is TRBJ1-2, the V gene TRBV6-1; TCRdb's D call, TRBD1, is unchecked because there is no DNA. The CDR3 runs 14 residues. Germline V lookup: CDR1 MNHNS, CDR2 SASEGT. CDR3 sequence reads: CASSENRGSGGYTF.

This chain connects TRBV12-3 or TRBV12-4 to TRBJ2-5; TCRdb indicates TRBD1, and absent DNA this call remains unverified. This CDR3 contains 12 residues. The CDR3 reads CASSFRVETQYF.

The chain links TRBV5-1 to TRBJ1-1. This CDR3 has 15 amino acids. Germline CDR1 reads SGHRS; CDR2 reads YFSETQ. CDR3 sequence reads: CASSTGTTLSTEAFF.

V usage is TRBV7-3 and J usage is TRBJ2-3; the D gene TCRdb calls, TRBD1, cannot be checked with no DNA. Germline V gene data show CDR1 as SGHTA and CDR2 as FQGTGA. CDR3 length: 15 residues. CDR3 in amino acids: CASSLGGVDTDTQYF.